This is a list of T cell receptor beta chains from one sample in a study of CD8 T cells in ankylosing spondylitis. In TCRdb, the 5' RACE reads were re-called with MiXCR into one record per CDR3 protein. The table shows about 440,000 distinct CDR3 sequences, with 15% to 20% occurring only once. The sample was blood, either unsorted or a sorted T cell fraction (not recorded which). These receptors came from a male donor with ankylosing spondylitis. Both conserved end residues are part of each CDR3. The order of the fields is D gene, clone size, J gene, V gene, CDR3 DNA, CDR3 protein. D genes are given only for firm matches. Clone size is not always given. Where it is, it says once, few, many or a class for expanded clones.

NA few TRBJ2-7 TRBV4-1 TGCGCCAGCAGCCAAGGGGTGGGGCGGCTAATCTACGAGCAGTACTTC CASSQGVGRLIYEQYF
NA NA TRBJ1-1 TRBV5-6 TGTGCCAGCAGCTTAGGATCCAGGTCAGGGGATGAAGCTTTCTTT CASSLGSRSGDEAFF
NA few TRBJ2-3 TRBV6-2/TRBV6-3 TGTGCCAGCAGTTACGGGGGCAGCCTCACAGATACGCAGTATTTT CASSYGGSLTDTQYF
NA NA TRBJ2-5 TRBV7-2 TGTGCCAGCAGCTTGGGGGGACAGTACCAAGAGACCCAGTACTTC CASSLGGQYQETQYF
TRBD1 NA TRBJ2-2 TRBV7-3 TGTGCCAGCACAAATAACAGGGGGAGGACCGGGGAGCTGTTTTTT CASTNNRGRTGELFF
NA few TRBJ2-2 TRBV20-1 TGCAGTGCTAGTTTTAGGCCCGGGGAGCTGTTTTTT CSASFRPGELFF
TRBD1 few TRBJ2-5 TRBV6-5 TGTGCCAGCAGTTACTCGAAGTGGGACAGGGAAGAGACCCAGTACTTC CASSYSKWDREETQYF
NA many TRBJ2-5 TRBV29-1 TGCAGCGGGATCTCCGGGGTGCAACCAGAGACCCAGTACTTC CSGISGVQPETQYF
TRBD2 few TRBJ2-3 TRBV12-3/TRBV12-4 TGTGCCAGCAGTCTCCGGCTTGGCGGGGGGGCCAGTACAGATACGCAGTATTTT CASSLRLGGGASTDTQYF
TRBD1 many TRBJ2-5 TRBV9 TGTGCCAGCAGCGTTGACAGGGGGCAAGGAGAGACCCAGTACTTC CASSVDRGQGETQYF
NA few TRBJ2-7 TRBV6-7 TGTGCCAGCAGTTACTTGCGACAGCCCTACGAGCAGTACTTC CASSYLRQPYEQYF
TRBD1 few TRBJ1-2 TRBV28 TGTGCCAGCACGGAGACAGGGGTGGTTCGAGACTATGGCTACACCTTC CASTETGVVRDYGYTF
NA few TRBJ2-3 TRBV30 TGTGCCTGGAGGCCCGGGGGAATGGATACGCAGTATTTT CAWRPGGMDTQYF
TRBD2 NA TRBJ2-3 TRBV20-1 TGCAGTGCTAGGGGACTAGCGGGAGGGCCAGATACGCAGTATTTT CSARGLAGGPDTQYF
NA NA TRBJ2-7 TRBV20-1 TGCAGTGCCCCCCGAGGGGCCCTCGACGAGCAGTACTTC CSAPRGALDEQYF
NA NA TRBJ1-2 TRBV11-2 TGTGCCAGCAGCCTCGCGGGTGCGGTGCGCTACACCTTC CASSLAGAVRYTF
TRBD1 few TRBJ2-2 TRBV3-1 TGTGCCAGCAGCCAAATAGACAGGGGATATGCCGGGGAGCTGTTTTTT CASSQIDRGYAGELFF
NA NA TRBJ1-2 TRBV10-3 TGTGCCTTCAAACGGGGGGACATAGTCGGGGGCTACACCTTC CAFKRGDIVGGYTF
TRBD1 NA TRBJ1-5 TRBV7-2 TGTGCCAGCAGCTTTGACAGGGGGCAAATTCAGCCCCAGCATTTT CASSFDRGQIQPQHF
NA NA TRBJ1-5 TRBV20-1 TGCAGTGCTAGAGGGGACACAGATCAGCCCCAGCATTTT CSARGDTDQPQHF
NA many TRBJ1-5 TRBV7-2 TGTGCCAGCAGCTTAGGTTTGGGGAATCAGCCCCAGCATTTT CASSLGLGNQPQHF
TRBD2 NA TRBJ2-5 TRBV4-2 TGTGCCAGCAGCCCTCTCACGGGGGGAGGGGAGACCCAGTACTTC CASSPLTGGGETQYF
TRBD2 few TRBJ2-1 TRBV5-1 TGCGCCAGCAGGGAAGCAGCGGGAGTTAACTACAATGAGCAGTTCTTC CASREAAGVNYNEQFF
NA NA TRBJ1-1 TRBV6-5 TGTGCCAGCAGTTATTTAGGTAGGGGCACTGAAGCTTTCTTT CASSYLGRGTEAFF
TRBD2 few TRBJ2-7 TRBV5-1 TGCGCCAGCAGCTCGCTAGCGGGGGGCCAACCCTACGAGCAGTACTTC CASSSLAGGQPYEQYF
TRBD1 many TRBJ1-1 TRBV29-1 TGCAGCGTCCGACAGGGACGAGGCACTGAAGCTTTCTTT CSVRQGRGTEAFF
NA few TRBJ1-5 TRBV7-8 TGTGCCAGCAGCTATTCTTCGGGCAATCAGCCCCAGCATTTT CASSYSSGNQPQHF
NA NA TRBJ1-6 TRBV28 TGTGCCAGCAGTTCCCCTGTCACCCGCGTGGGGGACGCCCACTTT CASSSPVTRVGDAHF
NA few TRBJ1-1 TRBV19 TGTGCCAGTAGGTTGGGGTACGGCGGCCCTGAAGCTTTCTTT CASRLGYGGPEAFF
NA NA TRBJ1-4 TRBV12-3/TRBV12-4 TGTGCCAGCAGGTACAGCGCAACTAATGAAAAACTGTTTTTT CASRYSATNEKLFF
NA NA TRBJ2-1 TRBV7-2 TGTGCCAGCAGCTTAGCTGTCAGTACTTACAATGAGCAGTTCTTC CASSLAVSTYNEQFF
NA few TRBJ1-5 TRBV4-1 TGCGCCAGCAGCCTCAGCGGACAGTTCAATCAGCCCCAGCATTTT CASSLSGQFNQPQHF
NA many TRBJ2-1 TRBV12-3/TRBV12-4 TGTGCCAGCAGTTTAAAGGGCTATCCTTGGGATGAGCAGTTCTTC CASSLKGYPWDEQFF
TRBD1 NA TRBJ2-7 TRBV28 TGTGCCAGCAGTATCGACGGGACAGCCGGCTACGAGCAGTACTTC CASSIDGTAGYEQYF
NA many TRBJ2-2 TRBV11-2 TGTGCCAGCAGCCCCCAGCGTTTAGTGTTTGGAGACACCGGGGAGCTGTTTTTT CASSPQRLVFGDTGELFF
NA NA TRBJ2-6 TRBV6-1 TGTGCCAGCAGTCGTACAGGGCTAGCTGGGGCCAACGTCCTGACTTTC CASSRTGLAGANVLTF
NA few TRBJ2-7 TRBV7-9 TGTGCCAGCAGCCCGGGGGGACAGACCTACGAGCAGTACTTC CASSPGGQTYEQYF
NA NA TRBJ2-5 TRBV5-1 TGCGCCAGCAGGACGGGACGCACCCAAGAGACCCAGTACTTC CASRTGRTQETQYF
NA few TRBJ1-6 TRBV27 TGTGCCAGCACCAACTTCTTGACAGATGGGAATTCACCCCTCCACTTT CASTNFLTDGNSPLHF
NA few TRBJ2-4 TRBV9 TGTGCCAGCAGCGCTATGTGGGGGGACTCCCACGAAAACATTCAGTACTTC CASSAMWGDSHENIQYF
NA many TRBJ2-2 TRBV12-3/TRBV12-4 TGTGCCAGCAGTTTACCCCTTGTATTAGCGGACACCGGGGAGCTGTTTTTT CASSLPLVLADTGELFF
TRBD1 NA TRBJ1-5 TRBV19 TGTGCCAGTAGGCTCGGACAGGGGAGTGTTCAGCCCCAGCATTTT CASRLGQGSVQPQHF
TRBD1 few TRBJ2-1 TRBV3-1 TGTGCCAGCAGCCAAAGCGACAGGGGTTACAATGAGCAGTTCTTC CASSQSDRGYNEQFF